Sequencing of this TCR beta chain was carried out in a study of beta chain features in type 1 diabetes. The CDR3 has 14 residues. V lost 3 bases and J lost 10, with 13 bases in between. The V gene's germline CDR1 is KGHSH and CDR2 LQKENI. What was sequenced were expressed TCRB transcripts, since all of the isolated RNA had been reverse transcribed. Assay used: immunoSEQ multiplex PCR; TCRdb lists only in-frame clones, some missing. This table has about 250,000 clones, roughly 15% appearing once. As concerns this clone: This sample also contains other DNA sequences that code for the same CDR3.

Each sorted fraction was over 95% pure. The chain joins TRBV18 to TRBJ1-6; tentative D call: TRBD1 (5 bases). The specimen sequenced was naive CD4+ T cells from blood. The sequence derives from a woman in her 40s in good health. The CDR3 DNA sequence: TGTGCCAGCTCACCTACTGCCGGGGGGTCACCCCTCCACTTT. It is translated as CASSPTAGGSPLHF.